The 16 T cell receptor beta chains in this list originate from one sample, sequenced in a study of regulatory T cells in long-lasting Graves disease listed by TCRdb under 2021. The intended sense of this specimen's time point label: newly diagnosed GD, antithyroid drugs for less than 3 months. For both TCR sequencing and RNA sequencing, RNA was extracted from PBMCs using TRIzol. Library preparation used multiplex PCR. Sequencing instrument: Illumina HiSeq 4000. CDR3 regions were amplified by Arm-PCR with iRepertoire HTBI primers to construct TCR beta libraries. The raw public data were reprocessed by TCRdb itself: fastp quality trimming at Q25, MiXCR clonotype calling, in-frame beta chains only. Under each unique CDR3 protein, matching rows form one entry showing the most common genes and DNA. The sample table records about 220,000 distinct CDR3 sequences; around 19% of these occur just once. Approximately 12% of the sample goes to the ten largest clones.

These data were also reused for a study on T cells in Graves' hyperthyroidism and ophthalmopathy.

This material consisted of peripheral blood mononuclear cells (PBMCs), taken at new diagnosis, from a patient treated with antithyroid drugs. The receptor set was obtained from a woman aged 30 to 39 with Graves disease. Donor details come from another sample of the same person, matched by shared clones.

This chain connects TRBV6-2 or TRBV6-3 to TRBJ1-1, with 8 positions matching TRBD1. V dropped 6 bases and J dropped 4; count of bases not matched to a gene: 7. This CDR3 has 14 residues. Germline V gene lookup returns CDR1 MNHEY and CDR2 SVGEGT. CDR3 amino acids: CASRGRQGATEAFF. The CDR3 DNA follows: TGTGCCAGCAGGGGTCGGCAGGGGGCCACTGAAGCTTTCTTT.

The J gene is TRBJ2-5, the V gene TRBV28, with 12 bases identical to TRBD2. Trimming cost V 6 bases and J 4 bases; bases outside gene matches: 9. Germline CDR1 and CDR2: MDHEN and SYDVKM. The CDR3 sequence is 16 residues long. The CDR3 DNA reads as TGTGCCAGCAGCCCTTGGACTAGCGGGGATCGAGAGACCCAGTACTTC. Translating gives CASSPWTSGDRETQYF.

The chain couples TRBV15 to TRBJ2-7; perhaps TRBD1 as D (6 bases). The germline CDR1 and CDR2 sequences are LNHNV and YYDKDF (reference sequence). There are 15 residues in the CDR3. Trimming removed 1 base from V and 1 base from J, with 11 bases in between. Here the CDR3 reads CATSRAGTTSYEQYF. In DNA form, the CDR3 reads TGTGCCACCAGCAGAGCCGGGACAACTTCCTACGAGCAGTACTTC. Full variable domain (missing parts from reference TRBV15 and TRBJ2-7): DAMVIQNPRYQVTQFGKPVTLSCSQTLNHNVMYWYQQKSSQAPKLLFHYYDKDFNNEADTPDNFQSRRPNTSFCFLDIRSPGLGDTAMYLCATSRAGTTSYEQYFGPGTRLTVT.

This clonotype was detected ten times or more. This chain connects TRBV2 to TRBJ1-1; TRBD1 matches 8 bases. Germline CDR1 is SNHLY and CDR2 is FYNNEI. The CDR3 loop spans 14 amino acids. Trimming cost V 5 bases and J 1 base; bases outside gene matches: 3. CDR3 DNA: TGTGCCAGCAGTAGGGGGACAGGGAACACTGAAGCTTTCTTT. Translation gives CASSRGTGNTEAFF.

The sample holds many counts of this clonotype. The rearrangement links TRBV12-3 or TRBV12-4 to TRBJ2-5; 7 positions match TRBD2. Trimming took 1 base from V and 5 from J; bases not matched to a gene: 4. The CDR3 spans 14 residues. CDR3 protein: CASSLDGGSETQYF. CDR3 DNA sequence: TGTGCCAGCAGTTTAGACGGGGGGAGCGAGACCCAGTACTTC.

Many counts were recorded for this clonotype. The rearrangement uses TRBV19 and TRBJ1-5, with TRBD1 as a possible D gene (5 bases). The V and J ends lost 4 bases and 1 base respectively, with 8 bases between them. CDR1 is LNHDA and CDR2 is SQIVND in the germline V gene (reference sequence). This CDR3 is built from 14 residues. The CDR3 DNA reads as TGTGCCAGTAGTACAGGGTTGAGCAATCAGCCCCAGCATTTT. This sequence encodes CASSTGLSNQPQHF.

This clonotype occurred many times. The rearrangement joins TRBV11-3 to TRBJ2-7, with unresolved D. V was clipped by 5 bases and J by 0 bases, with 20 bases between them. The germline V gene has CDR1 SGHNT and CDR2 YENEEA. The CDR3 extends over 17 amino acids. This chain's CDR3 is CASSHTTGASFSYEQYF. The CDR3 region has the DNA TGTGCCAGCAGCCACACCACTGGAGCCAGCTTCTCCTACGAGCAGTACTTC.

This clonotype was seen ten or more times. The chain combines TRBV11-3 with TRBJ1-5; 8 nucleotides match TRBD1. The CDR3 extends over 14 amino acids. Germline CDR1 reads SGHNT; CDR2 reads YENEEA. V gave up 4 bases and J gave up 13 bases; unmatched junction bases: 12. The CDR3 DNA follows: TGTGCCAGCAGCTCGTCATCTCAGGGGGCCCTGCAGCATTTT. Amino acids: CASSSSSQGALQHF.

As to this clonotype: This is likely an artifact of a read error, given a far larger clone one base away. The chain has TRBV12-3 or TRBV12-4 and TRBJ2-5; D remains ambiguous. The CDR3 is 14 residues long. Between the trimmed V and J ends, which lost 3 bases and 1 base, there was a span of 9 bases. This chain's CDR3 is CASSFKGAQETQYF. In DNA, the CDR3 is TGTGCCAGCAGTTTTAAGGGTGCCCAAGAGACCCAGTACTTC.

This clonotype was detected many times. The rearrangement uses TRBV3-1 and TRBJ1-3; D is perhaps TRBD1 (6 bases). The CDR3 extends over 15 amino acids. CDR1 is LGHDT and CDR2 is YNNKEL in the germline V gene (reference sequence). V was clipped by 5 bases and J by 3 bases, with 14 bases between them. CDR3 protein: CASSAAPGVGNTIYF. For the CDR3, the DNA is TGTGCCAGCAGCGCCGCGCCAGGGGTTGGAAACACCATATATTTT.

This clonotype was counted many times. The V and J genes are TRBV11-2 and TRBJ2-3; D gene unclear. From germline, CDR1 is SGHAT and CDR2 FQNNGV. Trimming took off 5 bases at V and 0 bases at J, with 9 bases between the two ends. The CDR3 length is 14 residues. This chain's CDR3 is CASSPAPSTDTQYF. The CDR3 DNA reads TGTGCCAGCAGCCCAGCGCCGAGCACAGATACGCAGTATTTT.

A note on this clonotype: A much larger clone differs by one base, so this may be a read error. The chain joins TRBV3-1 to TRBJ2-5; no firm D call. Deletions cut 5 bases from V and 11 bases from J, with 12 bases between. The CDR3 is made up of 11 amino acids. The germline V gene has CDR1 LGHDT and CDR2 YNNKEL (reference sequence). The CDR3 DNA sequence: TGTGCCAGCAGCTCCCGGAATGAGCAGTACTTC. This encodes CASSSRNEQYF.

This clonotype was counted ten times or more. V and J are TRBV9 and TRBJ2-1; 10 bases are shared with TRBD2. CDR3 length: 16 amino acids. The V and J ends lost 3 bases and 1 base, in that order; junction bases with no gene match: 4. Germline V gene data show CDR1 as SGDLS and CDR2 as YYNGEE. The CDR3 is CASSGTSGGSYNEQFF. The CDR3 bases are TGTGCCAGCAGCGGGACTAGCGGTGGTTCCTACAATGAGCAGTTCTTC.

The sample holds many counts of this clonotype. The chain is built from TRBV3-1 and TRBJ2-5, with TRBD1 identical over 8 bases. CDR1 LGHDT and CDR2 YNNKEL come from the germline V gene (reference sequence). V lost 4 bases, J lost 4 bases, and 11 bases stayed unmatched. The CDR3 spans 16 residues. The CDR3: CASSPGQGPAGETQYF. The CDR3 DNA is TGTGCCAGCAGCCCCGGACAGGGACCAGCGGGAGAGACCCAGTACTTC.

The rearrangement links TRBV12-3 or TRBV12-4 to TRBJ2-1; 9 positions match TRBD1. J lost 0 bases, V lost 3 bases, and 6 bases had no gene match. The CDR3 consists of 17 residues. Here the CDR3 DNA reads TGTGCCAGCAGTTTTGGGACAGGGCTCAGCTCCTACAATGAGCAGTTCTTC. Translating gives CASSFGTGLSSYNEQFF.

The table lists this clonotype with many counts. J is TRBJ1-4 and V is TRBV10-3; D unclear. Germline V gene lookup returns CDR1 ENHRY and CDR2 SYGVKD. Trimming stripped 10 bases from V and 5 bases from J, with 11 bases between. The CDR3 is 12 residues long. CDR3: CATAGPNEKLFF. CDR3 bases: TGTGCCACCGCGGGTCCAAATGAAAAACTGTTTTTT.